This TCR beta chain derives from a study of beta chain features in type 1 diabetes. Findings and caveats of the study: Patients with type 1 diabetes carried fewer insertions and had more deletions at their VDJ junctions. Any HLA type influence on TCRB rearrangement was left unresolved here. Type 1 diabetes patients had TCRB CDR3s that were shorter (moderately but significantly so) in all four CD4+ subsets.

Sorted populations all exceeded 98% purity. This clone was seen just once. Its specificity is unknown. CDR1 is MGHDK, CDR2 SYGVNS, per germline. The junction had 11 bases not matched to a gene; V was cut back by 8 bases and J by 4 bases. This CDR3 contains 15 residues. The authors reverse transcribed all of the isolated RNA, so sequencing captured expressed TCRB transcripts. TCRdb's table, derived via immunoSEQ multiplex PCR, lists solely in-frame clones and lacks some. The sample has tens of thousands of clones; 66% are singletons. The receptor was isolated from a woman between 18 and 29 years old with type 1 diabetes. The genes are TRBV25-1 and TRBJ2-5; TRBD2 matches 9 bases. The specimen sequenced was Tregs from blood. CDR3 in DNA: TGTGCCAGCGGCCCTAGCGGGGCGCCCCGAGAGACCCAGTACTTC. It encodes CASGPSGAPRETQYF.